This T cell receptor beta chain was captured by sequencing in a study of T cells in Graves' hyperthyroidism and ophthalmopathy. Findings and limits, study-wide: From stable hyperthyroidism, ophthalmopathy was set apart by a 13 V-J model.

Amplified TCR beta CDR3 regions derived from RNA transcripts. A set of HTBI primers served as the primers for a first-round RT-PCR of the TCR CDR3. From the multiplex PCR reads, TCRdb called clonotypes with MiXCR, one entry per CDR3 protein. The table includes 300,000 to 400,000 distinct CDR3 sequences, approximately 13% detected once. Trimming shortened V by 0 bases and J by 2 bases, and 11 bases separated the two germline ends. CDR1 is MNHNY, CDR2 SVGAGI, per germline (reference sequence). CDR3 length: 15 residues. This clonotype came up many times. The antigen is unknown. The hyperthyroidism patients had all been newly diagnosed, and their disease duration was under 2 months. Their ages ranged from 18 to 65 years.

The specimen sequenced was blood. The clonotype was recovered from a woman aged 18-29 years with Graves' hyperthyroidism. The chain carries TRBV6-6 and TRBJ2-7, with D unresolved. DNA for the CDR3: TGTGCCAGCAGTTACTCGGCGAGCCAGCCCTACGAGCAGTACTTC. Translating it yields CASSYSASQPYEQYF.